The entry below gives a single TCR beta chain sequence along with its context. Its antigen remains unidentified. The data derive from a study of T cells after yellow fever vaccination. Via MiXCR, TCRdb re-called the 5' RACE reads, giving one row per CDR3 protein. The sample consists of 360,000 or so distinct CDR3 sequences, approximately 10% of them appearing once. The V segment lost 6 bases and the J segment 3 bases; nucleotides outside the gene matches: 9. CDR3 length equals 18 residues. In germline, CDR1 is ENHRY, CDR2 SYGVKD. Study-wide points: FACS-sorted repertoires might harbor abundant contaminating clonotypes from the bulk population.

The clonotype originates from a man aged 18 to 30 who received the YFV17D yellow fever vaccine. This chain connects TRBV10-3 to TRBJ2-6, with 12 positions matching TRBD1. The specimen comprised PBMCs, sampled on the day of the first yellow fever vaccination. The CDR3 nucleotides read TGTGCCATCAGATCCGGGACAGGGGGCTCGAATGGGGCCAACGTCCTGACTTTC. Translated: CAIRSGTGGSNGANVLTF.